This paragraph covers one TCR beta chain sequence. Its matching antigen is unknown. The entry originates in a study of T cell responses to AZD1222 COVID-19 vaccine. Study-level background: Second doses that came at about 4 or about 12 weeks were put together. Notes on the study in general: Reports indicate that nearly half of spike-specific TCRs are directed at unmutated variant regions. Baseline seropositivity occurred in only six or seven AZD1222 recipients.

V lost 5 bases and J lost 6, with 9 bases in between. Germline CDR1 is SNHLY and CDR2 is FYNNEI. The CDR3 runs 12 residues. Method: immunoSEQ multiplex PCR; TCRdb's copy keeps in-frame clones and lacks some. This table holds 60,000 to 75,000 clones, roughly 84% found once. The chain couples TRBV2 to TRBJ2-3; D is unclear. The clonotype originates from an adult in good health. The material sequenced was peripheral blood, taken on day 0 of AZD1222 vaccination. This CDR3 reads CASSKQADTQYF. CDR3 DNA sequence: TGTGCCAGCAGTAAGCAGGCGGATACGCAGTATTTT.